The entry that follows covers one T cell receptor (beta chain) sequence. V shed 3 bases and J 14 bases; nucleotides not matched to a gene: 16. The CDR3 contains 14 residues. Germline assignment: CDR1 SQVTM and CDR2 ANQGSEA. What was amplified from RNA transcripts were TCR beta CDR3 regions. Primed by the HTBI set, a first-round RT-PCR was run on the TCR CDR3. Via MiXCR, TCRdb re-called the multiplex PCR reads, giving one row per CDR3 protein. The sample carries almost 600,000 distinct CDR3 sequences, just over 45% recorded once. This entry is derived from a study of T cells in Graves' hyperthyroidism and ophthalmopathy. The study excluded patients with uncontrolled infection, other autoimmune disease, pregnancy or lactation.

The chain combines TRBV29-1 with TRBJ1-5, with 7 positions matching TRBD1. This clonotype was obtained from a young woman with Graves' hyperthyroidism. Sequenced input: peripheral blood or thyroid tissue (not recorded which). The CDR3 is CSVEGQTSGSYEHF. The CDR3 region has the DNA TGCAGCGTTGAGGGACAGACTAGCGGGAGTTACGAGCATTTT.